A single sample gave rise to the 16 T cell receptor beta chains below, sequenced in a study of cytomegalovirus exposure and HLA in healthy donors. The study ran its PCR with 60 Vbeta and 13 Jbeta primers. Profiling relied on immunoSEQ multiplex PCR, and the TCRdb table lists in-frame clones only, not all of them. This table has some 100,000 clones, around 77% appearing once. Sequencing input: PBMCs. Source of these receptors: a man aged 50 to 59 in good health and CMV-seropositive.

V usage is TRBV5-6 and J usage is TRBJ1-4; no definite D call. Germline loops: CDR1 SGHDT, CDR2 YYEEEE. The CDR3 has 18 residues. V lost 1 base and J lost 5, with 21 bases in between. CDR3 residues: CASSLLAIGSMTNEKLFF. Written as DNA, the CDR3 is TGTGCCAGCAGCTTGCTGGCGATTGGGAGTATGACGAATGAAAAACTGTTTTTT.

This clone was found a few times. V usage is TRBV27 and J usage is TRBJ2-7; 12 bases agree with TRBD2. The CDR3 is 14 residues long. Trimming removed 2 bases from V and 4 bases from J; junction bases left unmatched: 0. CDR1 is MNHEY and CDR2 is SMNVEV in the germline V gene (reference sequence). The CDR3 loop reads CASSLLAGGYEQYF. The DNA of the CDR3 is TGTGCCAGCAGTTTACTAGCGGGGGGGTACGAGCAGTACTTC.

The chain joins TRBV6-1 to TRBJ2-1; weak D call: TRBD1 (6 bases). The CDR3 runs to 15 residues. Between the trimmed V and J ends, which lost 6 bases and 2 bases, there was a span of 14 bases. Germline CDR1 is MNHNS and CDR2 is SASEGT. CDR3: CASRLYREAYNEQFF. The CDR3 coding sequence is TGTGCCAGCAGACTTTACAGGGAAGCCTACAATGAGCAGTTCTTC.

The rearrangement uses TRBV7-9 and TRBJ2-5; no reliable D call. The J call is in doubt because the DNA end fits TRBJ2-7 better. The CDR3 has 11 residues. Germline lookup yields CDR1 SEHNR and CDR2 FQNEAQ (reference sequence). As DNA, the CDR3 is TGTGCCAGCAGCTTCGCTTACGAGCAGTACTTC. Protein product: CASSFAYEQYF.

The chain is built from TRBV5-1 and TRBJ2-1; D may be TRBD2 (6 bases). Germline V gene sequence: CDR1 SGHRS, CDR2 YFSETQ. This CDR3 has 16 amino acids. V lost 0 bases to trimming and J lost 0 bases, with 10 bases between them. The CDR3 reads CASSLEASASYNEQFF. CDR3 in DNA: TGCGCCAGCAGCTTGGAAGCTAGCGCCTCCTACAATGAGCAGTTCTTC.

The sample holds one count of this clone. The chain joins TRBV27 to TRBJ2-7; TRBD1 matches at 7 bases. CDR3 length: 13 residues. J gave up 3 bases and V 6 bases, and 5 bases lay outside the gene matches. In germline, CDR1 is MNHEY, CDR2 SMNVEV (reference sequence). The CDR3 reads CASSHRDSYEQYF. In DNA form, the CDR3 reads TGTGCCAGCAGCCACCGGGACAGCTACGAGCAGTACTTC.

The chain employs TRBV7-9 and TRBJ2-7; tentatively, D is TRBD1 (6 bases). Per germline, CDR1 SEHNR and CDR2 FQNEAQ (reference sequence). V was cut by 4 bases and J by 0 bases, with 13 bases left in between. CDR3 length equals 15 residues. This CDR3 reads CASSSSGTPSYEQYF. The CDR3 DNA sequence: TGTGCCAGCAGCTCGTCGGGGACACCCTCCTACGAGCAGTACTTC.

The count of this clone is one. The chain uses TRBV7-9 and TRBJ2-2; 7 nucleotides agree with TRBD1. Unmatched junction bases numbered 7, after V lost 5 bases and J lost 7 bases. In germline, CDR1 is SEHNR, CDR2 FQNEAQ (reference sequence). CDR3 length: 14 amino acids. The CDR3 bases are TGTGCCAGCAGCCCCCAGGGGGTGCGCGGGGAGCTGTTTTTT. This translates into CASSPQGVRGELFF.

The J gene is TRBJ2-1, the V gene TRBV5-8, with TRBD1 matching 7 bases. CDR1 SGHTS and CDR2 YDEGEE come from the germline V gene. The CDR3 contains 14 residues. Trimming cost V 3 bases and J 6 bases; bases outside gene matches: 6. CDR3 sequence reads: CASSYWDRPNEQFF. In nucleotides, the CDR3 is TGTGCCAGCAGCTATTGGGACAGACCCAATGAGCAGTTCTTC.

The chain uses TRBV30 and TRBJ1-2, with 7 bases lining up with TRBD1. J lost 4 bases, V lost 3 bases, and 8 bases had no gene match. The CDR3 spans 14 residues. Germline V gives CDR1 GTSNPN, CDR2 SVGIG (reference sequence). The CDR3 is CAWRRDRGGYGYTF. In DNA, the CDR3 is TGTGCCTGGAGGCGGGACAGAGGGGGCTATGGCTACACCTTC.

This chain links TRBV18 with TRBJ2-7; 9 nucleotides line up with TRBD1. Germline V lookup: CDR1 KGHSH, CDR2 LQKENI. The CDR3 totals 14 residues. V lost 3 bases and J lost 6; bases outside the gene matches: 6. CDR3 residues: CASSPRDRAGEQYF. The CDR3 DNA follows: TGTGCCAGCTCACCTCGGGACAGGGCTGGCGAGCAGTACTTC.

The chain's CDR3 is CSGAADTQYF. In DNA, the CDR3 is TGCAGCGGGGCAGCAGATACGCAGTATTTT. The chain employs TRBV29-1 and TRBJ2-3; D is ambiguous. The germline V gene encodes CDR1 SQVTM and CDR2 ANQGSEA. V lost 7 bases and J 4 bases, leaving 6 bases between the germline ends. This CDR3 comprises 10 residues.

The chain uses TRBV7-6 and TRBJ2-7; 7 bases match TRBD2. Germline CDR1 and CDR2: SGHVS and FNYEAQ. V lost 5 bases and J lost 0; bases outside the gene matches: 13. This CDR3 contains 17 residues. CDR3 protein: CASSRAGWDVGSYEQYF. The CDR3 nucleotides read TGTGCCAGCAGCAGAGCGGGGTGGGACGTAGGCTCCTACGAGCAGTACTTC.

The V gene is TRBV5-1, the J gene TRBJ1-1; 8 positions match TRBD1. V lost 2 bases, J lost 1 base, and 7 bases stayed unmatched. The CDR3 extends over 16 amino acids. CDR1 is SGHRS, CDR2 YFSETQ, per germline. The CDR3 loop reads CASSLGQGLRNTEAFF. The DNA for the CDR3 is TGCGCCAGCAGCTTAGGACAGGGCTTGAGGAACACTGAAGCTTTCTTT.

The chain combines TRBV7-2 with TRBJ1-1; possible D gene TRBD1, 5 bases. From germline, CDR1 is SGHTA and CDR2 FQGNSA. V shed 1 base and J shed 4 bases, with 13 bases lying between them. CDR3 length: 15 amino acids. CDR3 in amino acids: CASSLGGRALTEAFF. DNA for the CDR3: TGTGCCAGCAGCTTAGGAGGCAGGGCTCTCACTGAAGCTTTCTTT. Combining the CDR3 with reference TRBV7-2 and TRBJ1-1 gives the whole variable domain GAGVSQSPSNKVTEKGKDVELRCDPISGHTALYWYRQSLGQGLEFLIYFQGNSAPDKSGLPSDRFSAERTGGSVSTLTIQRTQQEDSAVYLCASSLGGRALTEAFFGQGTRLTVV.

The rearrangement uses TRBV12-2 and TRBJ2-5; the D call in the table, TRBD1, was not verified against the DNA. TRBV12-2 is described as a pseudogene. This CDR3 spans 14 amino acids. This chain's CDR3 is CASRPGDRGGEQYF. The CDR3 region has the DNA TGTGCAAGTCGCCCGGGGGACAGAGGGGGAGAGCAGTACTTC.